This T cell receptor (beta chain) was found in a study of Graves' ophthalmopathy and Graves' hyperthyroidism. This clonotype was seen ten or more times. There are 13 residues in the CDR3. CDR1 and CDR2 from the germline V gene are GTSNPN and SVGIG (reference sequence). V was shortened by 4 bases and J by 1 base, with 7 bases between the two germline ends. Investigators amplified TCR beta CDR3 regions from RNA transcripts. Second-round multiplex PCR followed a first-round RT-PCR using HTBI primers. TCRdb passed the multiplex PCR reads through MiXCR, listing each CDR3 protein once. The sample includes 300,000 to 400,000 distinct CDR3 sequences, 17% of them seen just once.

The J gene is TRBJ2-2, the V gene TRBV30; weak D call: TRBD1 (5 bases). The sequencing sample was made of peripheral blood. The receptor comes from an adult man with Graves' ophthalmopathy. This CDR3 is CAWIQGNTGELFF. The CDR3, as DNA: TGTGCCTGGATTCAGGGGAACACCGGGGAGCTGTTTTTT.